Listed below are T cell receptor beta chains from one sample, sequenced in a study of siplizumab effects on memory and regulatory T cells. Clones were sequenced by immunoSEQ multiplex PCR, and TCRdb holds only the in-frame ones, with some missing. The data hold some 110,000 clones, with less than 95% observed a single time. The sample was non-Treg CD4+ T cells sorted from blood. All receptors derive from a human donor in good health. Both conserved end residues are part of each CDR3. D genes are given only for firm matches. Where a row states a size, it is once, few, many or the class of an expanded clone; other rows omit it.

clone size | J gene | V gene | D gene | CDR3 protein | CDR3 DNA
NA | TRBJ1-3 | TRBV5-6 | TRBD1 | CASSSQGAKGNTIYF | TGTGCCAGCAGCTCCCAGGGGGCCAAGGGAAACACCATATATTTT
NA | TRBJ1-4 | TRBV6-5 | TRBD1 | CASRYPGQDEKLFF | TGTGCCAGCAGATACCCGGGACAGGATGAAAAACTGTTTTTT
NA | TRBJ2-1 | TRBV5-4 | NA | CASSLSVQGPYEQFF | TGTGCCAGCAGCTTGTCGGTGCAGGGGCCCTATGAGCAGTTCTTC
NA | TRBJ2-3 | TRBV18 | NA | CASSPQRVITDTQYF | TGTGCCAGCTCACCACAACGGGTCATCACAGATACGCAGTATTTT
NA | TRBJ1-4 | TRBV5-1 | NA | CASSPQGTVNEKLFF | TGCGCCAGCAGCCCCCAGGGGACGGTGAATGAAAAACTGTTTTTT
few | TRBJ1-6 | TRBV19 | NA | CASSMSLNSPLHF | TGTGCCAGTAGTATGAGCTTGAATTCACCCCTCCACTTT
NA | TRBJ1-5 | TRBV6-1 | NA | CASSEGVSMRVDQPQHF | TGTGCCAGCAGTGAAGGGGTAAGCATGAGGGTTGATCAGCCCCAGCATTTT
NA | TRBJ2-7 | TRBV6-1 | NA | CASSEWPGGNYEQYF | TGTGCCAGCAGTGAATGGCCAGGGGGGAACTACGAGCAGTACTTC
NA | TRBJ2-7 | TRBV11-2 | TRBD2 | CASSFLRGGYEQYF | TGTGCCAGCAGCTTCTTGCGGGGGGGCTACGAGCAGTACTTC
NA | TRBJ1-4 | TRBV10-1 | NA | CASSSSLGQRKEKLFF | TGCGCCAGCAGTAGTAGTTTAGGACAGCGAAAAGAAAAACTGTTTTTT
NA | TRBJ2-3 | TRBV5-1 | TRBD2 | CASSVGLAESTDTQYF | TGCGCCAGCAGCGTTGGACTAGCGGAGAGCACAGATACGCAGTATTTT
NA | TRBJ2-1 | TRBV5-1 | TRBD2 | CASSLPLAVQEQFF | TGCGCCAGCAGCTTGCCCCTAGCGGTACAGGAGCAGTTCTTC
NA | TRBJ2-7 | TRBV30 | NA | CAWSAPYEQYF | TGTGCCTGGAGTGCCCCCTACGAGCAGTACTTC
NA | TRBJ1-4 | TRBV5-6 | NA | CASSLRGGEKLFF | TGTGCCAGCAGCTTAAGAGGGGGTGAAAAACTGTTTTTT
NA | TRBJ2-7 | TRBV4-2 | NA | CASSLVTSDYEQYF | TGTGCCAGCAGCCTGGTTACGTCCGACTACGAGCAGTACTTC
NA | TRBJ2-1 | TRBV9 | TRBD2 | CASSVGTSGGVTYNEQFF | TGTGCCAGCAGCGTAGGGACTAGCGGGGGAGTTACCTACAATGAGCAGTTCTTC